This T cell receptor (beta chain) originates from a study of blood T cell repertoires in COVID-19. Clones were sequenced by immunoSEQ multiplex PCR, and TCRdb holds only the in-frame ones, with some missing. The sample carries 310,000 or so clones, about 82% recorded once. The source material was peripheral blood. The receptor was isolated from a woman between 45 and 60 years old with acute or convalescent COVID-19.

The chain's CDR3 is CASSLWQGDYTF. In nucleotides, the CDR3 is TGTGCCAGCAGTTTATGGCAGGGTGACTACACCTTC. The J gene is TRBJ1-2, the V gene TRBV12-3 or TRBV12-4, with D maybe TRBD1 (5 bases). The CDR3 is 12 amino acids. V lost 2 bases and J 10 bases, leaving 11 bases between the germline ends.